These 2 T cell receptor beta chains came from one sample sequenced in a study of blood T cell repertoires in COVID-19. Data came from immunoSEQ multiplex PCR; TCRdb stores just in-frame clones and leaves some out. Here the sample spans roughly 170,000 clones, around 90% being singletons. Source material: peripheral blood. The receptors come from a man in his forties with active or convalescent COVID-19.

The chain couples TRBV3-1 (or the pseudogene TRBV3-2) to TRBJ2-1; 9 bases are shared with TRBD2. The V segment lost 0 bases and the J segment 4 bases; nucleotides outside the gene matches: 4. CDR3 length: 16 residues. Germline-derived CDR1 and CDR2 are LGHDT and YNNKEL (reference sequence). CDR3 coding DNA: TGTGCCAGCAGCCAAGATCGGACTAGCGAATACAATGAGCAGTTCTTC. It encodes CASSQDRTSEYNEQFF.

The rearrangement links TRBV24-1 to TRBJ1-5; TRBD1 might be the D (6 bases). The V gene's germline CDR1 is KGHDR and CDR2 SFDVKD. Trimming removed 5 bases at V and 7 bases at J, with 8 bases between. This CDR3 has 12 residues. CDR3 sequence: CATSAGEQPQHF. The CDR3 DNA is TGTGCCACCAGTGCAGGGGAACAGCCCCAGCATTTT.